This paragraph reports one T cell receptor beta chain. The data belong to a study of cytomegalovirus exposure and HLA in healthy donors. Overall study context: As an earlier analysis found, roughly 180 million T cells yielded fewer than 130 million unique TCR beta sequences.

Despite likely unrecorded immune exposures, the donors were nominally healthy at the time of sampling. PCR used 60 Vbeta primers and 13 Jbeta primers. Measured with immunoSEQ multiplex PCR; TCRdb has only the in-frame clones, and not every one. This specimen shows fewer than 85,000 clones; the ten leading clones hold 5%. Germline V gene data show CDR1 as SGHTA and CDR2 as FQGTGA. V shed 5 bases and J shed 3 bases, with 16 bases lying between them. The CDR3 is made up of 15 amino acids. The clonotype was recovered from a woman aged 40-49 years in good health and CMV-seropositive. What was sequenced was PBMCs. V and J are TRBV7-3 and TRBJ1-1; no clear D gene. CDR3 sequence (DNA): TGTGCCAGCAGCCCCCTTGGCGGTGGAGACACTGAAGCTTTCTTT. As protein: CASSPLGGGDTEAFF.